These T cell receptor beta chains were read from a single sample in a study of blood T cells in healthy people across ages. TCRdb used MiXCR to reprocess the 5' RACE reads, holding one entry per CDR3 protein. This table holds about 640,000 distinct CDR3 sequences, about 30% found once. Material for sequencing was blood. Every receptor here comes from a woman of 80 years or more in good health. Both conserved end residues are part of each CDR3. A D gene is named only where the DNA matches it firmly. The size of a clone is reported for some rows only, either as once, few or many, or as a class for expanded clones.

CDR3 DNA	CDR3 protein	clone size	J gene	V gene	D gene
TGTGCCAGCAGCCTCGAGGAAGGGAGAGGCTACACCTTC	CASSLEEGRGYTF	once	TRBJ1-2	TRBV7-9	NA
TGTGCCAGCACCCGCTCCGGGACAAGATTCCGGGACGAGCAGTACTTC	CASTRSGTRFRDEQYF	many	TRBJ2-7	TRBV9	NA
TGCAGCGTTGAAGCCGGAGATACGCAGTATTTT	CSVEAGDTQYF	many	TRBJ2-3	TRBV29-1	NA
TGTGCCAGCAGCCTTAGCGAGAGGAGTACAGATACGCAGTATTTT	CASSLSERSTDTQYF	many	TRBJ2-3	TRBV9	NA
TGCGCCAGCAGCTTGTCCACGGGAGGTAATGAAAAACTGTTTTTT	CASSLSTGGNEKLFF	many	TRBJ1-4	TRBV5-1	NA
TGCGCCAGCAGCTTGTGGACAGGGGCACCATCGGGTGGGGCCAACGTCCTGACTTTC	CASSLWTGAPSGGANVLTF	many	TRBJ2-6	TRBV5-1	TRBD1
TGTGCCAGCAGCAGGGACTCATACTCCTACGAGCAGTACTTC	CASSRDSYSYEQYF	many	TRBJ2-7	TRBV5-6	NA
TGTGCCAGCAGCCCTAGGGCGAGGGGGACAGGGACACAAGAGACCCAGTACTTC	CASSPRARGTGTQETQYF	few	TRBJ2-5	TRBV27	TRBD1
TGTGCCATCAGTGGGGGGACTAGCAGAGAGACCCAGTACTTC	CAISGGTSRETQYF	many	TRBJ2-5	TRBV10-3	TRBD2
TGTGCCAGCAGCTTAGCGCTTAGCGGGGGGGCAGGTGAGCAGTTCTTC	CASSLALSGGAGEQFF	many	TRBJ2-1	TRBV7-2	TRBD2
TGTGCCAGCAGCTCCATGGGCTCCTACGAGCAGTACTTC	CASSSMGSYEQYF	NA	TRBJ2-7	TRBV7-9	NA
TGCAGTGCTAGGTCCGGGACATGGGACAATCAGCCCCAGCATTTT	CSARSGTWDNQPQHF	many	TRBJ1-5	TRBV20-1	NA
TGTGCCTGGACCGACGGGACAGGGATTTCCTATAATTCACCCCTCCACTTT	CAWTDGTGISYNSPLHF	NA	TRBJ1-6	TRBV30	TRBD1
TGTGCCAGCAGTTCCTCAGGCTTCCAACGCTCCACAGATACGCAGTATTTT	CASSSSGFQRSTDTQYF	many	TRBJ2-3	TRBV27	NA
TGCAGTGCTAGACGAGGGGAAGATAATTCACCCCTCCACTTT	CSARRGEDNSPLHF	few	TRBJ1-6	TRBV20-1	NA
TGCGCCAGCAGCCAAGATCCCAATCCTACGAACACCGGGGAGCTGTTTTTT	CASSQDPNPTNTGELFF	NA	TRBJ2-2	TRBV4-3	NA
TGTGCCAGCAGCCTCCGGCGGGGTAACTCCTACGAGCAGTACTTC	CASSLRRGNSYEQYF	NA	TRBJ2-7	TRBV3-1	NA
TGTGCCAGCAGTCGTGAGGAAAGAAACACTGAAGCTTTCTTT	CASSREERNTEAFF	NA	TRBJ1-1	TRBV6-5	NA
TGTGCCAGCACTCGGGCTAGCGGGACTAGCACAGATACGCAGTATTTT	CASTRASGTSTDTQYF	many	TRBJ2-3	TRBV6-1	TRBD2
TGTGCCAGCAGTGGGGACTGGGGGTTCGCAGATACGCAATATTTT	CASSGDWGFADTQYF	NA	TRBJ2-3	TRBV12-3/TRBV12-4	NA
TGTGCCACCTCCGTGTTCGGTGGAGCTCCCGAGGTCCCCTACAATGAGCAGTTCTTC	CATSVFGGAPEVPYNEQFF	many	TRBJ2-1	TRBV21-1	NA
TGCAGCGTTGGAGGTCAGGGGAACACCGGGGAGCTGTTTTTT	CSVGGQGNTGELFF	few	TRBJ2-2	TRBV29-1	NA
TGTGCCAGCAGCTTACTAGCGGGAGTTCTGGGACAGGATGAGCAGTTCTTC	CASSLLAGVLGQDEQFF	NA	TRBJ2-1	TRBV11-2	TRBD2
TGTGCCTGGGGTGATACAGGGGCCGGACCATTCAACTACGAGCAGTACTTC	CAWGDTGAGPFNYEQYF	many	TRBJ2-7	TRBV30	TRBD1
TGTGCCAGCATGGAGGGGGATTGGAGCACTGAAGCTTTCTTT	CASMEGDWSTEAFF	few	TRBJ1-1	TRBV9	NA
TGCGCCAGCAGCCCCGTGTCGGGGGTCAGGTCCTATGGCTACACCTTC	CASSPVSGVRSYGYTF	once	TRBJ1-2	TRBV5-1	NA
TGTGCCAGCAGTGTAAAACAGGGACCTAACTATGGCTACACCTTC	CASSVKQGPNYGYTF	many	TRBJ1-2	TRBV2	NA
TGTGCCAGCAGCCTAAACAGGGACGATCAGCCCCAGCATTTT	CASSLNRDDQPQHF	many	TRBJ1-5	TRBV7-9	NA
TGTGCCACCAGCGCCGGGGGAGGCAATCAGCCCCAGCATTTT	CATSAGGGNQPQHF	many	TRBJ1-5	TRBV15	NA
TGTGCCAGCAGTGATCGTGGGGGGCCCACTGAAGCTTTCTTT	CASSDRGGPTEAFF	NA	TRBJ1-1	TRBV2	NA
TGTGCCAGCAGCTCTCCAGCGGGGGGCCCAAGCTCCTACAATGAGCAGTACTTC	CASSSPAGGPSSYNEQYF	few	TRBJ2-7	TRBV7-2	TRBD2
TGTGCCAGCAAACAGACTAGCGGGGATCTCGGTGGCGGGGAGCTGTTTTTT	CASKQTSGDLGGGELFF	NA	TRBJ2-2	TRBV6-1	TRBD2
TGTGCCAGCAGCGCCAGGCTCCAAGAGACCCAGTACTTC	CASSARLQETQYF	many	TRBJ2-5	TRBV7-2	NA
TGTGCCAGCAGCTGGAAAGGGGAGCTGTTTTTT	CASSWKGELFF	few	TRBJ2-2	TRBV6-1	NA
TGTGCCAGCAGCGTAGAGAAAGGGGGCCTCGGGGAGCTGTTTTTT	CASSVEKGGLGELFF	few	TRBJ2-2	TRBV9	TRBD1
TGCGCCAGCAGCCAAGAGGGCGTGAGCACCGGGGAGCTGTTTTTT	CASSQEGVSTGELFF	few	TRBJ2-2	TRBV4-3	NA
TGTGCCAGCAGCTCCCCTAGCGGGGGATACAATGAGCAGTTCTTC	CASSSPSGGYNEQFF	many	TRBJ2-1	TRBV5-4	TRBD2
TGTGCCAGCGGGCGGGAGGGCACCTACAATGAGCAGTTCTTC	CASGREGTYNEQFF	NA	TRBJ2-1	TRBV12-3/TRBV12-4	TRBD2
TGTGCCAGCAGCCAAGGGGTCCCTCCTCAGACCCAGTACTTC	CASSQGVPPQTQYF	many	TRBJ2-5	TRBV7-2	NA
TGCAGTGCTAGAGCCGCGACAGGGGGCTCACCCCTCCACTTT	CSARAATGGSPLHF	many	TRBJ1-6	TRBV20-1	TRBD1